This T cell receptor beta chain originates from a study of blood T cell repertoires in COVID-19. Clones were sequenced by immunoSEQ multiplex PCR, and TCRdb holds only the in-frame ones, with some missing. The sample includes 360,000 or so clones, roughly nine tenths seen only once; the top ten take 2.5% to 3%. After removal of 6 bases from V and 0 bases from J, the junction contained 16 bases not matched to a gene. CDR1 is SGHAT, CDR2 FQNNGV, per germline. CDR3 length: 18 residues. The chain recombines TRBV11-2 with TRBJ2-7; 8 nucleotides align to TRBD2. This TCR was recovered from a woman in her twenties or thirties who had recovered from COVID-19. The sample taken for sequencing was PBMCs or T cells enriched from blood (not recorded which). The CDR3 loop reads CASRRQPNTSGDSYEQYF. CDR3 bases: TGTGCCAGCAGACGCCAGCCCAATACTAGCGGAGACTCCTACGAGCAGTACTTC.